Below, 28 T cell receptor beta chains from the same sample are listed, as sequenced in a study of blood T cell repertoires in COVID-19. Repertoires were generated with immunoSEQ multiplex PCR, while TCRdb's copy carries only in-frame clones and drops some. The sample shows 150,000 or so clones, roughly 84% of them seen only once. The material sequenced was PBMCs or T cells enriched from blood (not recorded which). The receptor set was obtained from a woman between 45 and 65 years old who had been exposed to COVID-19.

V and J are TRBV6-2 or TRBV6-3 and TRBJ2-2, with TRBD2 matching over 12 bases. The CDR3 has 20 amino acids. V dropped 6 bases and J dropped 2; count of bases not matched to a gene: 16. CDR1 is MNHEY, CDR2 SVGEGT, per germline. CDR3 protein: CASSPIRLLAGGPNTGELFF. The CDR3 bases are TGTGCCAGCAGCCCCATTCGATTGCTAGCGGGGGGGCCAAACACCGGGGAGCTGTTTTTT.

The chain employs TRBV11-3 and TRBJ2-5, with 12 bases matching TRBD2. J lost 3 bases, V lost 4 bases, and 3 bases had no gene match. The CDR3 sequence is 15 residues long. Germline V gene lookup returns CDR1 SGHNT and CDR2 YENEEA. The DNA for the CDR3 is TGTGCCAGCAGCTCGACTAGCGGGAGTGAAGAGACCCAGTACTTC. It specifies CASSSTSGSEETQYF.

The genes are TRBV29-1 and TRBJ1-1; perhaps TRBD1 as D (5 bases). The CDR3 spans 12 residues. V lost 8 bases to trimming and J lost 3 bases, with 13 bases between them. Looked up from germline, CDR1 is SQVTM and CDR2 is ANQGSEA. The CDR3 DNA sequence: TGCAGCACCAGGGTGACAGACACTGAAGCTTTCTTT. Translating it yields CSTRVTDTEAFF.

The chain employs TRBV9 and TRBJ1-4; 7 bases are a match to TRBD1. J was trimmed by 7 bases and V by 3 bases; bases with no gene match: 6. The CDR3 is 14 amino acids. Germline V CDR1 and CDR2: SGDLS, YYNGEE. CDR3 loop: CASSAQGGAEKLFF. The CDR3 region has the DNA TGTGCCAGCAGCGCCCAGGGGGGTGCTGAAAAACTGTTTTTT.

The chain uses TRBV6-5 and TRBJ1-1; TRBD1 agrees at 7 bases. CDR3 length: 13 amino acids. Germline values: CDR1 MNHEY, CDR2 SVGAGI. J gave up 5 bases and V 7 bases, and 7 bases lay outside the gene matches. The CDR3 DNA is TGTGCCAGCACCAATCCAGGGGGGACTGAAGCTTTCTTT. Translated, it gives CASTNPGGTEAFF.

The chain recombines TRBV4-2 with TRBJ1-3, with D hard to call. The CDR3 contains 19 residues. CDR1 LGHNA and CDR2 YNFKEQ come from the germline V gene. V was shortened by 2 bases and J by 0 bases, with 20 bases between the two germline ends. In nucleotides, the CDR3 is TGTGCCAGCAGCCAAACAATAACCTACGACGGAGTCTCTGGAAACACCATATATTTT. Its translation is CASSQTITYDGVSGNTIYF.

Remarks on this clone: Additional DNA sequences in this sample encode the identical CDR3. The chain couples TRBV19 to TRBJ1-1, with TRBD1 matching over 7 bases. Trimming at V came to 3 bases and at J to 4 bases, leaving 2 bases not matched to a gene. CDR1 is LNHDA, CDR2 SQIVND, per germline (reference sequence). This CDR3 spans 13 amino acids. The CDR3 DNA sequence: TGTGCCAGTAGTATCAACAGGGGCACTGAAGCTTTCTTT. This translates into CASSINRGTEAFF.

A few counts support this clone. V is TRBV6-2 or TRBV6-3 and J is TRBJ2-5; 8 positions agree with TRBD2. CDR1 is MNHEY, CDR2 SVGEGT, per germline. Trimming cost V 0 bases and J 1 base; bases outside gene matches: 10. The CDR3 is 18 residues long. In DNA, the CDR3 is TGTGCCAGCAGTTACTCGAGGGGCCTAGCGGGCCCCCAAGAGACCCAGTACTTC. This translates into CASSYSRGLAGPQETQYF.

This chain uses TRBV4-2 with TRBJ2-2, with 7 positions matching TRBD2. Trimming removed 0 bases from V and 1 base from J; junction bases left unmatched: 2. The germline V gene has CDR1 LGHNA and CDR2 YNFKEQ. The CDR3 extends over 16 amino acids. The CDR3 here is CASSQDASGNTGELFF. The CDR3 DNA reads TGTGCCAGCAGCCAAGATGCTAGCGGGAACACCGGGGAGCTGTTTTTT.

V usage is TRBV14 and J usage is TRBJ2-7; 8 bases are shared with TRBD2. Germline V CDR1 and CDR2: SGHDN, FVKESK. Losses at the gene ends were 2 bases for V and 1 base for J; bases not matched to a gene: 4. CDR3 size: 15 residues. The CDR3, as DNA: TGTGCCAGCAGCCAATCCGGGGGGGGATCCTACGAGCAGTACTTC. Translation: CASSQSGGGSYEQYF.

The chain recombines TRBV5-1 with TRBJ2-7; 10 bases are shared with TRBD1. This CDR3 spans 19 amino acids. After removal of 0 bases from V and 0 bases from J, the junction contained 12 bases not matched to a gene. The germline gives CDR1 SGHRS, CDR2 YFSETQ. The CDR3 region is CASSLASPGTGAGSYEQYF. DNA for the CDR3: TGCGCCAGCAGCTTGGCTAGTCCCGGGACAGGGGCCGGCTCCTACGAGCAGTACTTC.

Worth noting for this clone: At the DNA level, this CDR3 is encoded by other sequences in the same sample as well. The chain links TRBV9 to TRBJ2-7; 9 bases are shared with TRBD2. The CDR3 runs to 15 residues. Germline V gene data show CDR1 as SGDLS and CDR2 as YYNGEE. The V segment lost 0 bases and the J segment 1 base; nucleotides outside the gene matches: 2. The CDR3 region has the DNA TGTGCCAGCAGCGTAGGGCTAGCGGGATCCTACGAGCAGTACTTC. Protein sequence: CASSVGLAGSYEQYF.

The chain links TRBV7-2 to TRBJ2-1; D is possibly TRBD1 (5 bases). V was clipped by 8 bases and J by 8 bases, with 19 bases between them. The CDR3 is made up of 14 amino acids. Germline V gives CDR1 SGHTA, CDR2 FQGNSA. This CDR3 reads CASRREGQLDEQFF. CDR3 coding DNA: TGTGCCAGCCGCAGGGAAGGGCAACTCGATGAGCAGTTCTTC.

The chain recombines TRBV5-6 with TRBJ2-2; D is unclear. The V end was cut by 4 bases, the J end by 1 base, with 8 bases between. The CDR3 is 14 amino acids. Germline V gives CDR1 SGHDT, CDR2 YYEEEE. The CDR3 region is CASSLGRNTGELFF. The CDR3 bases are TGTGCCAGCAGCCTTGGGCGGAACACCGGGGAGCTGTTTTTT. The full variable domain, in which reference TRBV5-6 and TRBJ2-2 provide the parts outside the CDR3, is DAGVTQSPTHLIKTRGQQVTLRCSPKSGHDTVSWYQQALGQGPQFIFQYYEEEERQRGNFPDRFSGHQFPNYSSELNVNALLLGDSALYLCASSLGRNTGELFFGEGSRLTVL.

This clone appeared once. The CDR3 loop is CASSPLPWGGNSYEQYF. The CDR3 DNA follows: TGTGCCAGCAGCCCCCTTCCGTGGGGGGGCAACAGTTACGAGCAGTACTTC. The chain recombines TRBV3-1 (or the pseudogene TRBV3-2) with TRBJ2-7; possible D gene TRBD2, 7 bases. Per germline, CDR1 LGHDT and CDR2 YNNKEL (reference sequence). V dropped 4 bases and J dropped 4 bases, with 23 bases sitting between them. This CDR3 region has 17 residues.

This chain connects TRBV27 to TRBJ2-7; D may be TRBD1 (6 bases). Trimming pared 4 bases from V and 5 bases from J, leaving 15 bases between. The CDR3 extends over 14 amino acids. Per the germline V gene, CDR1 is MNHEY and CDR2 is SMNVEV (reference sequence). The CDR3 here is CASSSTGLGNEQYF. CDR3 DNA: TGTGCCAGCAGTTCTACAGGGTTGGGAAACGAGCAGTACTTC.

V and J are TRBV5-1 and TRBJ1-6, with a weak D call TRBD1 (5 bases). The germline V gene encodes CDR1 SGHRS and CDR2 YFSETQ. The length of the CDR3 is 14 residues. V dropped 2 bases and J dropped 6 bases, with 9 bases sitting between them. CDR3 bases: TGCGCCAGCAGCTTAGACAGAAGTAATTCACCCCTCCACTTT. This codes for CASSLDRSNSPLHF.

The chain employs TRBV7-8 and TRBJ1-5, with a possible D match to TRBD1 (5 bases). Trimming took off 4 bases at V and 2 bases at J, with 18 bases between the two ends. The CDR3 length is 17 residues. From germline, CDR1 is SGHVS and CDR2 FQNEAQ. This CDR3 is CASSSPGGGFGNQPQHF. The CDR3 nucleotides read TGTGCCAGCAGCTCGCCGGGGGGTGGGTTTGGCAATCAGCCCCAGCATTTT.

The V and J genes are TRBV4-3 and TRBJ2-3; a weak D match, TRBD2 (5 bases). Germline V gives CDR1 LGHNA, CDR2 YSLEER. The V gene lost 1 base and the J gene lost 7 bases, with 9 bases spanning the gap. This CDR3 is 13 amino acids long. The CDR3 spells CASSQGEGYTQYF. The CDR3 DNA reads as TGCGCCAGCAGCCAAGGAGAGGGCTATACGCAGTATTTT.

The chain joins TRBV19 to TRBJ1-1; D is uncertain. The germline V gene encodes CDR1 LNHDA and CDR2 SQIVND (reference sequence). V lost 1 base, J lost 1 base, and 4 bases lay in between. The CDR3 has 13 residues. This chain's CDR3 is CASSIVQNTEAFF. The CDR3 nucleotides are TGTGCCAGTAGTATAGTACAGAACACTGAAGCTTTCTTT.

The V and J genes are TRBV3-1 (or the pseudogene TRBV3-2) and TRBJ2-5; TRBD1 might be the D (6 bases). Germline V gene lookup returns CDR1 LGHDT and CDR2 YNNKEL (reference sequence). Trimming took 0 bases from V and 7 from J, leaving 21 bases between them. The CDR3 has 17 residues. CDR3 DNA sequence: TGTGCCAGCAGCCAAGATAGTGACGGACAGACGCGCGGGACCCAGTACTTC. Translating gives CASSQDSDGQTRGTQYF.

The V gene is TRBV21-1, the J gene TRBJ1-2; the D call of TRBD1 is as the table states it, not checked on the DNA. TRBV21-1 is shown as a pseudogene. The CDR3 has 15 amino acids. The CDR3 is CASPGTGSEGYGYTF. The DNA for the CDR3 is TGTGCCAGCCCCGGGACAGGGTCGGAGGGCTATGGCTACACCTTC.

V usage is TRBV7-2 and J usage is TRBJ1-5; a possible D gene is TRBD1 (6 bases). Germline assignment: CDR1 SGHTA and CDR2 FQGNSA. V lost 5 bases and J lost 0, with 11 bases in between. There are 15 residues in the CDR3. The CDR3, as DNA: TGTGCCAGCAGCGAGGGACATTATAGCAATCAGCCCCAGCATTTT. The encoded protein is CASSEGHYSNQPQHF.

Here the CDR3 reads CASSQDVGSNQPQHF. In DNA, the CDR3 is TGCGCCAGCAGCCAAGACGTGGGCAGCAATCAGCCCCAGCATTTT. The V call is TRBV4-1, the J call TRBJ1-5; D ambiguous. The CDR3 is 15 residues long. CDR1 MGHRA and CDR2 YSYEKL come from the germline V gene. Trimming cost V 0 bases and J 1 base, with 7 bases left between them.

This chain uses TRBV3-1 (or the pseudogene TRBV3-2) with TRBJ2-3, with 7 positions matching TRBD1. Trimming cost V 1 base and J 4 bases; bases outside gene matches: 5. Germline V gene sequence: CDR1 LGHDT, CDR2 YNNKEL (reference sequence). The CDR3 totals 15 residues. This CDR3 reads CASSQGDRVPDTQYF. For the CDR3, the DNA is TGTGCCAGCAGCCAAGGAGACAGGGTTCCAGATACGCAGTATTTT.

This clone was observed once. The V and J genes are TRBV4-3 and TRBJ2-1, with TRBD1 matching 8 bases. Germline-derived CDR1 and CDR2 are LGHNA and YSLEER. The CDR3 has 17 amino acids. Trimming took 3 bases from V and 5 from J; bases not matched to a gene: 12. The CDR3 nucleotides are TGCGCCAGCAGCCATGGAGCCGGACAGGGAGGAAACAATGAGCAGTTCTTC. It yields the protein CASSHGAGQGGNNEQFF.

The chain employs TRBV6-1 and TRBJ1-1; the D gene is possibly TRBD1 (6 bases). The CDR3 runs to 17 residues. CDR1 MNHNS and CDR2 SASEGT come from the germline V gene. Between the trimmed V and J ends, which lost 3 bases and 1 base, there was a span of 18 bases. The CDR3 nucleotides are TGTGCCAGCAGTGACTACAGGGCTCCCATCCCGAACACTGAAGCTTTCTTT. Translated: CASSDYRAPIPNTEAFF.

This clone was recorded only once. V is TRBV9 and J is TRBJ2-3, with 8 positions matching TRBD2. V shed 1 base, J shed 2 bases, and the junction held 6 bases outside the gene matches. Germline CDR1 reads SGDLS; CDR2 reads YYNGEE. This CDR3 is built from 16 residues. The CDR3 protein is CASSVFGGGSTDTQYF. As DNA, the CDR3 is TGTGCCAGCAGCGTATTTGGCGGGGGGTCCACAGATACGCAGTATTTT.